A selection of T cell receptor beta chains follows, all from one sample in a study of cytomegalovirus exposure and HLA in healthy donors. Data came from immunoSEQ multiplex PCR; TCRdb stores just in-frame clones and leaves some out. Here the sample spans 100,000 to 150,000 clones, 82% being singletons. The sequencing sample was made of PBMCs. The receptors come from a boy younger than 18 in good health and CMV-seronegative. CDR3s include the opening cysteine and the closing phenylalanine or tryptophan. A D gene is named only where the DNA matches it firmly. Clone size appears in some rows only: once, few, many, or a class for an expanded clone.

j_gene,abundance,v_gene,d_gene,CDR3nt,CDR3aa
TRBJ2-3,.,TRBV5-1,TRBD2,TGCGCCAGCAGCGCTAGCGGGACTAGCACAGATACGCAGTATTTT,CASSASGTSTDTQYF
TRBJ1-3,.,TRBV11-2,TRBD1,TGTGCCAGCAGCTTACCATGGACAGGGGGCACCATATATTTT,CASSLPWTGGTIYF
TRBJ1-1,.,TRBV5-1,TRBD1,TGCGCCAGCAGCTCAATTGGGACAGGCGAAGCTTTCTTT,CASSSIGTGEAFF
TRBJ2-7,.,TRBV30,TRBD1,TGTGCCTGGAGTCTGTCAGGGGGTGCCTACGAGCAGTACTTC,CAWSLSGGAYEQYF
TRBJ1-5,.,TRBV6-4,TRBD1,TGTGCCAGCAGCGAGACAGGGGAGGGACAGCCCCAGCATTTT,CASSETGEGQPQHF
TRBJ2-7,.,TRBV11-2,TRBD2,TGTGCCAGCAGCTTAATGGGACTAGCGTCCGATACCTACGAGCAGTACTTC,CASSLMGLASDTYEQYF
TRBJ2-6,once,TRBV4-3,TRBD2,TGCGCCAGCAGCCAAGGGGGGTGGGCGGGAGTATTCCCTGGGGCCAACGTCCTGACTTTC,CASSQGGWAGVFPGANVLTF
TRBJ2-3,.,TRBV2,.,TGTGCCAGCAGTCAGACTGGATTCACAGATACGCAGTATTTT,CASSQTGFTDTQYF
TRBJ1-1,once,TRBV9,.,TGTGCCAGCAGCCCTACAGGGACGAACACTGAAGCTTTCTTT,CASSPTGTNTEAFF
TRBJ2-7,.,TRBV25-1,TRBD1,TGTGCCAGCGGTGACAGGGGAAGATACGAGCAGTACTTC,CASGDRGRYEQYF
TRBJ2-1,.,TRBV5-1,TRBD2,TGCGCCAGCAGCGCGCGTCCCGATGGCGGGAGGGGTATCTATGAGCAGTTCTTC,CASSARPDGGRGIYEQFF
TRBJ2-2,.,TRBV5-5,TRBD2,TGTGCCAGCACCTCTGTCGCCGGGACTAGCGGGAGGGGTAGGACCGGGGAGCTGTTTTTT,CASTSVAGTSGRGRTGELFF
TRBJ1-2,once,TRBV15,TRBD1,TGTGCCACCAGCAGCCTCACAGGGGAGATGGACTATGGCTACACCTTC,CATSSLTGEMDYGYTF
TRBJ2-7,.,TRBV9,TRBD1,TGTGCCAGCAGCGTAGATTCGGGACAGGAAAGCTCCTACGAGCAGTACTTC,CASSVDSGQESSYEQYF
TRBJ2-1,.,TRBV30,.,TGTGCCTGGAGCGCGGACACCTACAATGAGCAGTTCTTC,CAWSADTYNEQFF
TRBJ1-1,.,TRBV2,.,TGTGCCAGCACTTACCTTCAGGGGACTGAAGCTTTCTTT,CASTYLQGTEAFF
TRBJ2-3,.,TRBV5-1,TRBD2,TGCGCCAGCAGCTTAACATTTAGCGGGAGAGGCGATACGCAGTATTTT,CASSLTFSGRGDTQYF
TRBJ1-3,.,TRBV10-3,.,TGTGCCATCAGTCCCAGCGTGGAAACTGGAAACACCATATATTTT,CAISPSVETGNTIYF
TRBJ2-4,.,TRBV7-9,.,TGTGCCAGCAGCTTAGACACCCCTCAAAACATTCAGTACTTC,CASSLDTPQNIQYF
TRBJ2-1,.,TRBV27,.,TGTGCCAGCAGCCAGTACAATGAGCAGTTCTTC,CASSQYNEQFF
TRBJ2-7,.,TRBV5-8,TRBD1,TGTGCCAGCAGCTTGCGGGGACAGGCCTACGAGCAGTACTTC,CASSLRGQAYEQYF
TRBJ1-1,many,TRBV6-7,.,TGTGCCAGCAGTTACCCGACAGGTGGCACCATGAACACTGAAGCTTTCTTT,CASSYPTGGTMNTEAFF
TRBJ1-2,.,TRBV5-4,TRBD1,TGTGCCAGCAGCGTACAGGGGGAAGGCTACACCTTC,CASSVQGEGYTF
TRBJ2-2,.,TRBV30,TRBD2,TGTGCCTGGGAGCGGGAGGGTCGCACCGGGGAGCTGTTTTTT,CAWEREGRTGELFF
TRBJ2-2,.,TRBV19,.,TGTGCCAGTAACCAACCTGGGGGGGGCCGGGAGCTGTTTTTT,CASNQPGGGRELFF
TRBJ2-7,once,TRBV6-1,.,TGTGCCAGCCCCTCTGCGAGCGACGAGCAGTACTTC,CASPSASDEQYF
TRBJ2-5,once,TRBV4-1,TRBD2,TGCGCCAGCAGCCAAGCGTTAGCGGGAACGGGAGAGACCCAGTACTTC,CASSQALAGTGETQYF
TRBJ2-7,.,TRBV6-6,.,TGTGCCAGCAGTTACTCTTGGGCCGGGGACAATAACGAGCAGTACTTC,CASSYSWAGDNNEQYF